These 8 T cell receptor beta chains were all obtained from the same sample, sequenced in a study of T cell changes during pregnancy in multiple sclerosis (dated by TCRdb to the late 2010s). The method was the immunoSEQ multiplex PCR assay. TCRdb's version of the immuneACCESS table is confined to in-frame rearrangements and falls short of the full clone set. An unresolved V gene accounts for under half of the shortfall where checked; the remainder is of unknown origin. The sample data list some 62,000 clones, and 80% to 95% of these were observed just once. The top ten clonotypes cover more than 2.5% of the sample. This specimen consisted of peripheral blood, obtained in the second trimester of pregnancy. The receptors come from a female donor in good health, enrolled as a control in a pregnancy study.

This rearrangement joins TRBV6-6 to TRBJ1-5; 9 nucleotides agree with TRBD1. This CDR3 is 14 amino acids long. The J segment lost 0 bases and the V segment lost 7 bases, leaving 1 base of the junction unmatched. Per the germline V gene, CDR1 is MNHNY and CDR2 is SVGAGI (reference sequence). The CDR3 loop reads CASTQGASNQPQHF. The DNA for the CDR3 is TGTGCCAGCACACAGGGGGCTAGCAATCAGCCCCAGCATTTT.

This chain connects TRBV7-9 to TRBJ2-1; possibly TRBD1 for D (5 bases). The CDR3 loop spans 13 amino acids. V was shortened by 5 bases and J by 4 bases, with 9 bases between the two germline ends. Per the germline V gene, CDR1 is SEHNR and CDR2 is FQNEAQ (reference sequence). As DNA, the CDR3 is TGTGCCAGCAGCCCGGACAATTACAATGAGCAGTTCTTC. It translates to CASSPDNYNEQFF.

V gene TRBV7-3 combines with J gene TRBJ2-2, with 9 bases that match TRBD2. The trim removed 5 bases at V and 5 bases at J, leaving 15 bases unmatched. Germline-derived CDR1 and CDR2 are SGHTA and FQGTGA. The CDR3 runs to 18 residues. The CDR3 sequence: CASSPIASSAGGTGELFF. The CDR3 region has the DNA TGTGCCAGCAGCCCCATAGCTAGCTCAGCGGGAGGAACCGGGGAGCTGTTTTTT.

The gene calls are TRBV7-3 and TRBJ1-2, with D possibly TRBD1 on 6 matching bases. The germline V gene encodes CDR1 SGHTA and CDR2 FQGTGA. CDR3 length equals 15 residues. Trimming pared 5 bases from V and 7 bases from J, leaving 20 bases between. Here the CDR3 DNA reads TGTGCCAGCAGCCCGGGTGGGCTGGGGGACACTGGCTACACCTTC. Its translation: CASSPGGLGDTGYTF.

The rearrangement joins TRBV7-2 to TRBJ2-5, with 8 positions matching TRBD2. Losses at the gene ends were 5 bases for V and 1 base for J; bases not matched to a gene: 3. From germline, CDR1 is SGHTA and CDR2 FQGNSA. The CDR3 contains 14 residues. This chain's CDR3 is CASSLGLVQETQYF. DNA for the CDR3: TGTGCCAGCAGCCTGGGACTAGTCCAAGAGACCCAGTACTTC.

The chain joins TRBV7-9 to TRBJ2-1; D is uncertain. The V end lost 5 bases, the J end lost 7 bases, and 9 bases lay between the germline ends. CDR3 size: 12 residues. Germline V lookup: CDR1 SEHNR, CDR2 FQNEAQ (reference sequence). This CDR3 is CASSPPRNEQFF. The CDR3 nucleotides are TGTGCCAGCAGCCCCCCTCGGAATGAGCAGTTCTTC.

The gene calls are TRBV4-3 and TRBJ2-1; D is unresolved. V gave up 2 bases and J gave up 8 bases, with 10 bases separating them. CDR1 is LGHNA, CDR2 YSLEER, per germline. There are 13 residues in the CDR3. This chain's CDR3 is CASSQFRGDEQFF. CDR3 coding DNA: TGCGCCAGCAGCCAATTCCGCGGTGATGAGCAGTTCTTC.

The CDR3 DNA sequence: TGTGCCAGCTGGACCGGGACAGGGGGGAGCGAGCAGTACTTC. Residues: CASWTGTGGSEQYF. The chain uses TRBV18 and TRBJ2-7, with TRBD1 matching 11 bases. Germline trimming cut 7 bases from V and 6 bases from J; bases unmatched to any gene: 8. The CDR3 covers 14 residues. In germline, CDR1 is KGHSH, CDR2 LQKENI.